Following are 32 T cell receptor beta chains from one sample sequenced in a study of blood T cell repertoires in COVID-19. TCRdb's table, derived via immunoSEQ multiplex PCR, lists solely in-frame clones and lacks some. Among under 200,000 clones listed, roughly 80% were seen once. The source material was peripheral blood. The source is a man in his 70s with acute or convalescent COVID-19.

With regard to this clone: The junction differs from germline at one of its ends, possibly a read error. The chain carries TRBV20-1 and TRBJ2-1; the D gene is possibly TRBD2 (5 bases). CDR1 and CDR2 (germline): DFQATT, SNEGSKA (reference sequence). The CDR3 has 13 residues. This CDR3 is CSASPLSDNGQFF. Here the CDR3 DNA reads TGCAGTGCTAGTCCCCTTAGCGACAATGGGCAGTTCTTC.

This clone was detected many times. The DNA of the CDR3 is TGTGCCAGCAGTGAAGGGCACTCTGGGGCCAACGTCCTGACTTTC. The encoded protein is CASSEGHSGANVLTF. The chain is built from TRBV2 and TRBJ2-6; the D is unclear. The germline V gene has CDR1 SNHLY and CDR2 FYNNEI. Trimming left V 1 base short and J 0 bases short, with 4 bases between. This CDR3 has 15 amino acids. Together with reference TRBV2 and TRBJ2-6, the CDR3 gives the full variable domain: EPEVTQTPSHQVTQMGQEVILRCVPISNHLYFYWYRQILGQKVEFLVSFYNNEISEKSEIFDDQFSVERPDGSNFTLKIRSTKLEDSAMYFCASSEGHSGANVLTFGAGSRLTVL.

The V gene is TRBV5-1, the J gene TRBJ2-7, with TRBD1 matching over 7 bases. CDR1 is SGHRS and CDR2 is YFSETQ in the germline V gene. The CDR3 sequence is 13 residues long. Trimming at V came to 4 bases and at J to 6 bases, leaving 7 bases not matched to a gene. For the CDR3, the DNA is TGCGCCAGCAGCATCCGGGACAGTGGCGAGCAGTACTTC. This encodes CASSIRDSGEQYF. The complete variable domain, with remaining parts taken from reference TRBV5-1 and TRBJ2-7, reads KAGVTQTPRYLIKTRGQQVTLSCSPISGHRSVSWYQQTPGQGLQFLFEYFSETQRNKGNFPGRFSGRQFSNSRSEMNVSTLELGDSALYLCASSIRDSGEQYFGPGTRLTVT.

The chain recombines TRBV19 with TRBJ1-4; tentative D call: TRBD1 (5 bases). V was clipped by 7 bases and J by 2 bases, with 11 bases between them. CDR1 and CDR2 (germline): LNHDA, SQIVND (reference sequence). The CDR3 loop spans 14 amino acids. The CDR3 sequence is CASMGGATNEKLFF. The CDR3 DNA reads as TGTGCCAGTATGGGAGGGGCGACTAATGAAAAACTGTTTTTT.

The chain carries TRBV3-1 (or the pseudogene TRBV3-2) and TRBJ2-7; D remains unclear. CDR3 length: 13 amino acids. Germline V gene sequence: CDR1 LGHDT, CDR2 YNNKEL (reference sequence). The V end lost 0 bases, the J end lost 4 bases, and 7 bases lay between the germline ends. The CDR3 is CASSQENGYEQYF. CDR3 in DNA: TGTGCCAGCAGCCAAGAAAACGGGTACGAGCAGTACTTC.

Here the CDR3 DNA reads TGTGCCAGCAGCTTATCGGCGGGAGGAAGTCTCGAGCAGTACTTC. The encoded protein is CASSLSAGGSLEQYF. This chain joins TRBV11-1 and TRBJ2-7; 8 bases line up with TRBD2. CDR1 and CDR2 (germline): SGHAT, FQDESV (reference sequence). This CDR3 has 15 amino acids. V was clipped by 2 bases and J by 6 bases; unmatched bases: 9.

In its sample, this clone was seen a few times. The gene calls are TRBV7-9 and TRBJ2-7; the match to TRBD1 covers 8 bases. There are 14 residues in the CDR3. Per germline, CDR1 SEHNR and CDR2 FQNEAQ (reference sequence). The J segment lost 5 bases and the V segment lost 5 bases, leaving 8 bases of the junction unmatched. In DNA form, the CDR3 reads TGTGCCAGCAGCCTAAGACAGGGGTCAAACGAGCAGTACTTC. Its protein product is CASSLRQGSNEQYF.

J is TRBJ1-2 and V is TRBV27, with 8 bases lining up with TRBD1. CDR3 length equals 18 residues. Per germline, CDR1 MNHEY and CDR2 SMNVEV (reference sequence). J lost 0 bases, V lost 3 bases, and 12 bases had no gene match. The CDR3 DNA reads as TGTGCCAGCAGTTTGAGCGGAGGACAGGGCGCCGCTAACTATGGCTACACCTTC. It is translated as CASSLSGGQGAANYGYTF.

The V call is TRBV24-1, the J call TRBJ2-5, with D possibly TRBD1 on 6 matching bases. The CDR3 is made up of 14 amino acids. V dropped 7 bases and J dropped 1 base, with 12 bases sitting between them. Germline V gives CDR1 KGHDR, CDR2 SFDVKD. CDR3 amino acids: CATRKDSTQETQYF. The CDR3 nucleotides are TGTGCCACCAGAAAGGACAGTACCCAAGAGACCCAGTACTTC.

The chain uses TRBV3-1 (or the pseudogene TRBV3-2) and TRBJ2-7; 12 bases agree with TRBD2. The CDR3 spans 18 residues. Germline lookup yields CDR1 LGHDT and CDR2 YNNKEL (reference sequence). V lost 0 bases to trimming and J lost 3 bases; unmatched junction nucleotides: 9. The CDR3: CASSQDPSGTSGFYEQYF. CDR3 coding DNA: TGTGCCAGCAGCCAAGATCCGTCCGGGACTAGCGGGTTCTACGAGCAGTACTTC.

The gene calls are TRBV10-3 and TRBJ1-2; 8 bases align to TRBD1. This CDR3 spans 12 amino acids. Unmatched junction bases numbered 4, after V lost 7 bases and J lost 6 bases. CDR1 ENHRY and CDR2 SYGVKD come from the germline V gene. The CDR3, as DNA: TGTGCCATCAACCCACAGGGGGATGGCTACACCTTC. Translation gives CAINPQGDGYTF.

The CDR3 sequence: CASSKKWDTYSNQPQHF. The DNA of the CDR3 is TGTGCCAGCAGCAAAAAATGGGACACATATAGCAATCAGCCCCAGCATTTT. This chain joins TRBV21-1 and TRBJ1-5; no check of the table's D call, TRBD1, against the DNA was made. TRBV21-1 corresponds to a pseudogene. This CDR3 is built from 17 residues.

The rearrangement uses TRBV28 and TRBJ1-3; no reliable D call. The CDR3 covers 13 residues. V dropped 2 bases and J dropped 2 bases, with 4 bases sitting between them. Germline CDR1 is MDHEN and CDR2 is SYDVKM. The CDR3 DNA reads TGTGCCAGCAGTTTAACGGCTGGAAACACCATATATTTT. It is translated as CASSLTAGNTIYF.

The genes are TRBV3-1 (or the pseudogene TRBV3-2) and TRBJ2-2; 9 bases align to TRBD2. The J segment lost 5 bases and the V segment lost 4 bases, leaving 8 bases of the junction unmatched. This CDR3 is 16 amino acids long. Germline-derived CDR1 and CDR2 are LGHDT and YNNKEL (reference sequence). CDR3 bases: TGTGCCAGCAGCCTCCTGAGCGGGAGGTGGACCGGGGAGCTGTTTTTT. Translation: CASSLLSGRWTGELFF.

The genes are TRBV2 and TRBJ2-2; 7 bases match TRBD2. The junction had 11 bases not matched to a gene; V was cut back by 6 bases and J by 1 base. Germline V lookup: CDR1 SNHLY, CDR2 FYNNEI. The CDR3 loop spans 17 amino acids. The CDR3 DNA sequence: TGTGCCAGCAGGAAGTCAACTAGCGCGTTGAACACCGGGGAGCTGTTTTTT. It codes for CASRKSTSALNTGELFF.

This chain uses TRBV6-5 with TRBJ1-4; D possibly corresponds to TRBD1 (6 bases). Germline CDR1 MNHEY, CDR2 SVGAGI. Trimming pared 4 bases from V and 0 bases from J, leaving 6 bases between. This CDR3 region has 14 residues. The CDR3 DNA reads as TGTGCCAGCAGTTCAGGGGCAACTAATGAAAAACTGTTTTTT. Translating it yields CASSSGATNEKLFF.

The genes are TRBV24-1 and TRBJ1-1; 7 positions match TRBD1. The CDR3 sequence is 14 residues long. Trimming took 7 bases from V and 3 from J; bases not matched to a gene: 7. CDR1 is KGHDR, CDR2 SFDVKD, per germline. The CDR3 sequence: CATRTQGSDTEAFF. The DNA for the CDR3 is TGTGCCACCAGGACACAGGGGTCGGACACTGAAGCTTTCTTT.

This rearrangement joins TRBV7-2 to TRBJ2-1; D possibly corresponds to TRBD2 (5 bases). Trimming stripped 4 bases from V and 3 bases from J, with 16 bases between. The CDR3 covers 16 residues. Looked up from germline, CDR1 is SGHTA and CDR2 is FQGNSA. The CDR3 DNA follows: TGTGCCAGCAGCTGGGATCTGCGGGTGGACTACAATGAGCAGTTCTTC. This encodes CASSWDLRVDYNEQFF.

V is TRBV9 and J is TRBJ2-7; perhaps TRBD2 as D (5 bases). The CDR3 length is 16 residues. Germline loops: CDR1 SGDLS, CDR2 YYNGEE. The ends were cut back, 0 bases at V and 0 bases at J, with 13 bases in the middle. The DNA of the CDR3 is TGTGCCAGCAGCGTAGCCCCCACTCGGGGCTCCTACGAGCAGTACTTC. Encoded protein: CASSVAPTRGSYEQYF.

The chain combines TRBV2 with TRBJ2-7; D might be TRBD1 (5 bases). CDR3 length equals 14 residues. Trimming shortened V by 0 bases and J by 6 bases, and 12 bases separated the two germline ends. Germline lookup yields CDR1 SNHLY and CDR2 FYNNEI. The CDR3 coding sequence is TGTGCCAGCAGTGAAGCGCTTCGACAGTCCGAGCAGTACTTC. Its protein is CASSEALRQSEQYF. The entire variable domain, with the rest obtained from reference TRBV2 and TRBJ2-7, is as follows: EPEVTQTPSHQVTQMGQEVILRCVPISNHLYFYWYRQILGQKVEFLVSFYNNEISEKSEIFDDQFSVERPDGSNFTLKIRSTKLEDSAMYFCASSEALRQSEQYFGPGTRLTVT.

The table lists this clone with a count of one. V gene TRBV7-2 combines with J gene TRBJ1-5; TRBD1 might be the D (6 bases). The V end lost 5 bases, the J end lost 3 bases, and 11 bases lay between the germline ends. Germline-derived CDR1 and CDR2 are SGHTA and FQGNSA. This CDR3 region has 14 residues. The CDR3 loop is CASSPTGINQPQHF. The CDR3 bases are TGTGCCAGCAGCCCCACAGGGATCAATCAGCCCCAGCATTTT.

V and J are TRBV2 and TRBJ2-2, with 7 bases aligning to TRBD2. After removal of 7 bases from V and 1 base from J, the junction contained 12 bases not matched to a gene. The CDR3 covers 17 residues. Germline CDR1 is SNHLY and CDR2 is FYNNEI. The CDR3 reads CASKAGLAEWNTGELFF. The CDR3 region has the DNA TGTGCCAGCAAGGCGGGGCTAGCGGAGTGGAACACCGGGGAGCTGTTTTTT.

The chain combines TRBV6-5 with TRBJ2-3; unclear D gene. Deletions cut 8 bases from V and 5 bases from J, with 8 bases between. The CDR3 consists of 11 residues. Germline V gene lookup returns CDR1 MNHEY and CDR2 SVGAGI. Here the CDR3 DNA reads TGTGCCAGCGGCCTCATAGATACGCAGTATTTT. Translated: CASGLIDTQYF.

This rearrangement joins TRBV12-3 or TRBV12-4 to TRBJ1-4; D may be TRBD1 (5 bases). V was shortened by 8 bases and J by 6 bases, with 13 bases between the two germline ends. The CDR3 has 13 amino acids. The CDR3 sequence is CASGKGMDEKLFF. The DNA for the CDR3 is TGTGCCAGCGGAAAGGGGATGGATGAAAAACTGTTTTTT.

This chain links TRBV6-5 with TRBJ1-2; D call uncertain. The CDR3 is made up of 11 amino acids. Germline CDR1 and CDR2: MNHEY and SVGAGI. V lost 7 bases and J lost 2, with 5 bases in between. The CDR3 DNA is TGTGCCAGCACGGTGAACTATGGCTACACCTTC. This gives the protein CASTVNYGYTF.

V is TRBV6-5 and J is TRBJ1-1; TRBD1 aligns across 9 bases. CDR1 is MNHEY and CDR2 is SVGAGI in the germline V gene. The J segment lost 5 bases and the V segment lost 10 bases, leaving 8 bases of the junction unmatched. This CDR3 is built from 13 residues. The CDR3 region is CATGKQGATEAFF. The CDR3 DNA reads as TGTGCCACCGGTAAACAGGGGGCGACTGAAGCTTTCTTT.

The V call is TRBV7-2, the J call TRBJ1-5; no firm D call. Trimming removed 2 bases from V and 2 bases from J, with 7 bases in between. Germline-derived CDR1 and CDR2 are SGHTA and FQGNSA. There are 14 residues in the CDR3. The CDR3 DNA follows: TGTGCCAGCAGCTTAAGCACAGGCAATCAGCCCCAGCATTTT. Its protein is CASSLSTGNQPQHF.

The V and J genes are TRBV19 and TRBJ1-5; 7 nucleotides align to TRBD1. This CDR3 is built from 15 residues. CDR1 is LNHDA, CDR2 SQIVND, per germline (reference sequence). V dropped 4 bases and J dropped 0; count of bases not matched to a gene: 3. CDR3 nucleotide sequence: TGTGCCAGTAGTACGACAGGGACTAGCAATCAGCCCCAGCATTTT. Amino acids: CASSTTGTSNQPQHF.

This chain links TRBV27 with TRBJ1-1, with TRBD1 matching 8 bases. The CDR3 sequence is 17 residues long. The J segment lost 1 base and the V segment lost 5 bases, leaving 12 bases of the junction unmatched. Germline CDR1 MNHEY, CDR2 SMNVEV (reference sequence). As DNA, the CDR3 is TGTGCCAGCAGTGGCGGACAGGGCGTCTTTGAGAACACTGAAGCTTTCTTT. Protein: CASSGGQGVFENTEAFF.

The chain couples TRBV6-2 or TRBV6-3 to TRBJ2-1; TRBD2 agrees at 14 bases. In germline, CDR1 is MNHEY, CDR2 SVGEGT. This CDR3 spans 17 amino acids. Trimming cost V 5 bases and J 7 bases; bases outside gene matches: 10. CDR3 nucleotides: TGTGCCAGCAGTCTGGAGCGACTAGCGGGAGGGGGGAATGAGCAGTTCTTC. It translates to CASSLERLAGGGNEQFF.

This clone was detected once. The chain links TRBV29-1 to TRBJ1-1, with 7 bases that match TRBD1. The germline gives CDR1 SQVTM, CDR2 ANQGSEA. V trimming: 5 bases; J trimming: 4 bases; junction bases outside the gene matches: 4. The CDR3 extends over 12 amino acids. The CDR3 DNA reads as TGCAGCGTTACAGGGGAGTTCACTGAAGCTTTCTTT. The encoded protein is CSVTGEFTEAFF.

V gene TRBV9 combines with J gene TRBJ2-1; 11 positions agree with TRBD2. With V trimmed by 0 bases and J by 9 bases, 2 bases remained unmatched. This CDR3 is 14 amino acids long. Germline V CDR1 and CDR2: SGDLS, YYNGEE. Here the CDR3 reads CASSVELAGVEQFF. As DNA, the CDR3 is TGTGCCAGCAGCGTAGAACTAGCGGGAGTTGAGCAGTTCTTC. Full variable domain (missing parts from reference TRBV9 and TRBJ2-1): DSGVTQTPKHLITATGQRVTLRCSPRSGDLSVYWYQQSLDQGLQFLIQYYNGEERAKGNILERFSAQQFPDLHSELNLSSLELGDSALYFCASSVELAGVEQFFGPGTRLTVL.